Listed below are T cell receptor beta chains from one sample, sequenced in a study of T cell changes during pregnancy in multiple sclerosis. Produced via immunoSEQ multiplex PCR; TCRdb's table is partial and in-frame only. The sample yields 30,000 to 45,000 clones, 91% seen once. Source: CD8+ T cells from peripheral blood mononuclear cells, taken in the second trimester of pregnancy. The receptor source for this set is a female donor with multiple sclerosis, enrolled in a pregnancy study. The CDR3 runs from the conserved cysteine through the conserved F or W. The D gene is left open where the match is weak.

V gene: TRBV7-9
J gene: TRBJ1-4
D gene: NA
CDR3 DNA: TGTGCCAGCAGCTCGGGACTGGCTGAAGAAAAACTGTTTTTT
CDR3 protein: CASSSGLAEEKLFF

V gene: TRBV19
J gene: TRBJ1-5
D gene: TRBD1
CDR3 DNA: TGTGCCAGTAGTGTAGGGACAGACTATACTATGCTTAGCAATCAGCCCCAGCATTTT
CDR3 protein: CASSVGTDYTMLSNQPQHF

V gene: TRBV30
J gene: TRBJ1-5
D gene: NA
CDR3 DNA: TGTGCCTGGAGTCTTTTGGGACTGAACAATCAGCCCCAGCATTTT
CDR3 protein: CAWSLLGLNNQPQHF

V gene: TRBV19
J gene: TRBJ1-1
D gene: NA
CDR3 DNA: TGTGCCAGTAGTATACCACCTAAAGCTTTCTTT
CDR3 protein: CASSIPPKAFF

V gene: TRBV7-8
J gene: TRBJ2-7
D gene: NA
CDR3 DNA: TGTGCCAGCAGCACTACGGACAGATACGAGCAGTACTTC
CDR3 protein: CASSTTDRYEQYF

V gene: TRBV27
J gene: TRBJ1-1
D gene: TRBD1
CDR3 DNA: TGTGCCAGCAGCCTCAGGGGGCGCGGGAACACTGAAGCTTTCTTT
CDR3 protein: CASSLRGRGNTEAFF

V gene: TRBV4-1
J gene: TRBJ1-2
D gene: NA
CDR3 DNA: TGCGCCAGCAGCCAAGATCGGGGGGCGACGGGCTACACCTTC
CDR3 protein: CASSQDRGATGYTF

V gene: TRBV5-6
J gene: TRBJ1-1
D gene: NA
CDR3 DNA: TGTGCCAGCAGCTTGGCAGGGTATACCATGAACACTGAAGCTTTCTTT
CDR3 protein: CASSLAGYTMNTEAFF

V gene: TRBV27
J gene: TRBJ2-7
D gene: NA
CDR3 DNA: TGTGCCAGCCGCGGCCCTTCCTACGAGCAGTACTTC
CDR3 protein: CASRGPSYEQYF

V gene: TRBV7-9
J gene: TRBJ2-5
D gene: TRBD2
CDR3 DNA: TGTGCCAGCAGCCCTGCTGGGGGGGAAGAGACCCAGTACTTC
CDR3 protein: CASSPAGGEETQYF